This is a list of T cell receptor beta chains from one sample in a study of identical twins. TCRdb analysed the 5' RACE reads with MiXCR anew, one entry per CDR3 protein. This repertoire shows about 920,000 distinct CDR3 sequences, 9% to 15% found once; its top ten account for around 1.6%. These data are also associated with another study on yellow fever vaccine responses in identical twins.

Sequenced input: PBMCs. The receptors here all came from a woman under 30 in good health. Each CDR3 is given with its conserved first and last residue. A D gene is named only where the DNA matches it firmly. A row's size may be missing; if present it is once, few, many or a size class.

v_call,clone_size,d_call,j_call,cdr3_nt,cdr3_aa
TRBV14,few,TRBD1,TRBJ1-2,TGTGCCAGCAGCCAAAGGGGACAGGGGGCTGGTGGCTACACCTTC,CASSQRGQGAGGYTF
TRBV5-1,many,-,TRBJ2-1,TGCGCCAGCAGCTTCGACCTCAATGAGCAGTTCTTC,CASSFDLNEQFF
TRBV11-2,few,-,TRBJ1-6,TGTGCCAGCAGCTTAGATCTCGGGAATTCACCCCTCCACTTT,CASSLDLGNSPLHF
TRBV29-1,-,-,TRBJ2-7,TGCAGCGTAGTGGAAGTAGCTGGGAACTACGAGCAGTACTTC,CSVVEVAGNYEQYF
TRBV25-1,few,-,TRBJ2-1,TGTGCCAGCAGTGAATATTTTAGGACAGACAATGAGCAGTTCTTC,CASSEYFRTDNEQFF
TRBV29-1,-,-,TRBJ1-2,TGCAGCGTTGCCAGCCGAGCTAACTATGGCTACACCTTC,CSVASRANYGYTF
TRBV12-3/TRBV12-4,-,-,TRBJ2-1,TGTGCCAGCAGCCCCATGGGCGATCTTGACAATGAGCAGTTCTTC,CASSPMGDLDNEQFF
TRBV28,-,TRBD2,TRBJ2-7,TGTGCCAGCAGCCCGACTAGCGGGACGTCCTCCTACGAGCAGTACTTC,CASSPTSGTSSYEQYF
TRBV28,-,-,TRBJ2-2,TGTGCCAGCAAGGGGGGGGTCGGCACCGGGGAGCTGTTTTTT,CASKGGVGTGELFF
TRBV11-1,few,-,TRBJ2-1,TGTGCCAGCAGCTTAGATAAGACCAGGGCCCTCTCCTACAATGAGCAGTTCTTC,CASSLDKTRALSYNEQFF
TRBV5-1,many,-,TRBJ2-1,TGCGCCAGCAGCTTGGCCACTATGAGTGAGCAGTTCTTC,CASSLATMSEQFF
TRBV5-4,-,TRBD1,TRBJ2-2,TGTGCCAGCAGCTTGGGTCCCTTGTTACAGGGGGTCGACGGGGAGCTGTTTTTT,CASSLGPLLQGVDGELFF
TRBV6-2/TRBV6-3,few,-,TRBJ2-1,TGTGCCAGCAGTTACTACCGGCTGCGGGCCGCGTCCTACAATGAGCAGTTCTTC,CASSYYRLRAASYNEQFF
TRBV11-1,few,TRBD2,TRBJ2-7,TGTGCCAGCAGCTTGGGCAGATATACGGGGCTAGCGGCTGACTACGAGCAGTACTTC,CASSLGRYTGLAADYEQYF
TRBV12-3/TRBV12-4,few,-,TRBJ2-1,TGTGCCAGCAGTTTGAACCTACAGGGTAATGAGCAGTTCTTC,CASSLNLQGNEQFF
TRBV29-1,many,-,TRBJ2-3,TGCAGCGTTTATGACTTCGACTCAGATACGCAGTATTTT,CSVYDFDSDTQYF